This record covers a single T cell receptor beta chain. Its antigen is as yet unknown. The record originates from a study of siplizumab effects on memory and regulatory T cells. Study outcomes and limitations: It seemed that naive T cells were more diverse than memory cells and were major contributors to the alloresponse. With siplizumab, cumulative frequency of CD4+ memory-derived alloreactive sequences dropped significantly. The authors did not confirm suppressive function in proliferating Tregs from siplizumab cultures.

It was roughly 99,000 TCR templates that were assayed per sample. Some clones are missing from TCRdb's copy, which holds only in-frame ones; the method was immunoSEQ multiplex PCR. The sample has over 90,000 clones; approximately 90% are singletons. V lost 7 bases to trimming and J lost 2 bases, with 14 bases between them. CDR3 length: 14 residues. Germline V CDR1 and CDR2: LNHDA, SQIVND (reference sequence). This TCR derives from a human donor in good health. The sequencing sample was made of CD4+ T cells sorted from blood. This rearrangement joins TRBV19 to TRBJ1-2; unclear D gene. Here the CDR3 DNA reads TGTGCCAGTACGGAGGGCGAAGGGAACTATGGCTACACCTTC. Encoded protein: CASTEGEGNYGYTF.